Shown below are 14 T cell receptor beta chains from a single sample sequenced in a study of blood T cell repertoires in COVID-19. Profiling relied on immunoSEQ multiplex PCR, and the TCRdb table lists in-frame clones only, not all of them. This table holds 140,000 to 150,000 clones, over 70% found once. Sample: peripheral blood. Receptor source: a man aged 70-80 years who had recovered from COVID-19.

This clone occurred a few times. The V and J genes are TRBV2 and TRBJ2-5; 8 bases are a match to TRBD1. CDR1 and CDR2 from the germline V gene are SNHLY and FYNNEI. The CDR3 contains 13 residues. J gave up 5 bases and V 8 bases, and 7 bases lay outside the gene matches. CDR3 bases: TGTGCCAGCGAAGACAGGGGTGGTGAGACCCAGTACTTC. Translating it yields CASEDRGGETQYF.

The V and J genes are TRBV6-5 and TRBJ2-5; tentative D call: TRBD1 (6 bases). The germline CDR1 and CDR2 sequences are MNHEY and SVGAGI. CDR3 length equals 13 residues. The V end lost 6 bases, the J end lost 1 base, and 9 bases lay between the germline ends. The chain's CDR3 is CASRQGIQETQYF. The CDR3 DNA is TGTGCCAGCAGACAGGGAATCCAAGAGACCCAGTACTTC.

The DNA of the CDR3 is TGTGCCAGCAGCCGGCCTCCGGGACAAGAAACCGGGGAGCTGTTTTTT. It codes for CASSRPPGQETGELFF. The chain has TRBV7-2 and TRBJ2-2; tentatively, D is TRBD1 (6 bases). V shed 5 bases and J shed 5 bases, with 18 bases lying between them. CDR1 is SGHTA and CDR2 is FQGNSA in the germline V gene. This CDR3 is built from 16 residues.

A single count supports this clone. V gene TRBV7-6 combines with J gene TRBJ2-1, with D maybe TRBD2 (6 bases). CDR3 size: 17 residues. The ends were cut back, 1 base at V and 0 bases at J, with 13 bases in the middle. Germline-derived CDR1 and CDR2 are SGHVS and FNYEAQ. CDR3 in amino acids: CASSLVPAGNSYNEQFF. The CDR3, as DNA: TGTGCCAGCAGCTTAGTCCCCGCGGGAAACTCCTACAATGAGCAGTTCTTC.

The chain combines TRBV2 with TRBJ1-4, with D unclear. The CDR3 has 11 residues. CDR1 is SNHLY, CDR2 FYNNEI, per germline. V was pared by 6 bases and J by 6 bases, with 5 bases between. CDR3 amino acids: CASSPDEKLFF. CDR3 bases: TGTGCCAGCAGCCCCGATGAAAAACTGTTTTTT.

This clone appeared a few times. The chain couples TRBV7-9 to TRBJ1-4; possible D gene TRBD1, 6 bases. Trimming shortened V by 7 bases and J by 2 bases, and 20 bases separated the two germline ends. CDR1 is SEHNR and CDR2 is FQNEAQ in the germline V gene (reference sequence). The CDR3 contains 17 residues. CDR3 sequence reads: CASTIWGLVITNEKLFF. The CDR3 nucleotides are TGTGCCAGCACCATTTGGGGGCTGGTAATCACTAATGAAAAACTGTTTTTT.

This chain uses TRBV12-5 with TRBJ1-4, with D tentatively TRBD1 (5 bases). This CDR3 region has 18 residues. Trimming took off 1 base at V and 0 bases at J, with 15 bases between the two ends. Germline values: CDR1 LGHNT, CDR2 FRNRAP. For the CDR3, the DNA is TGTGCTAGTGGTTTGGGAGAAAGGGGTCGGCCAACTAATGAAAAACTGTTTTTT. It specifies CASGLGERGRPTNEKLFF.

This clone turned up a few times. The rearrangement links TRBV3-1 (or the pseudogene TRBV3-2) to TRBJ2-5, with 8 nucleotides matching TRBD2. CDR1 is LGHDT, CDR2 YNNKEL, per germline (reference sequence). After removal of 4 bases from V and 2 bases from J, the junction contained 9 bases not matched to a gene. The length of the CDR3 is 16 residues. The CDR3 DNA is TGTGCCAGCAGCCGAATCTGGACTAGCCTTCAAGAGACCCAGTACTTC. Protein product: CASSRIWTSLQETQYF.

V and J are TRBV12-5 and TRBJ2-7; TRBD2 matches at 8 bases. Germline V gene sequence: CDR1 LGHNT, CDR2 FRNRAP. The CDR3 has 15 residues. With 7 bases clipped from V and 2 bases from J, the junction kept 10 bases outside the gene matches. The CDR3 nucleotides read TGTGCTAGTGCGGGGGGGGCAGGAGGGCCCTACGAGCAGTACTTC. This translates into CASAGGAGGPYEQYF.

The V and J genes are TRBV18 and TRBJ2-2; TRBD2 matches at 10 bases. Trimming removed 5 bases from V and 7 bases from J; junction bases left unmatched: 10. The germline CDR1 and CDR2 sequences are KGHSH and LQKENI. This CDR3 region has 16 residues. The CDR3 is CASSSSGRAPVGELFF. CDR3 in DNA: TGTGCCAGCTCATCAAGCGGGAGGGCCCCTGTCGGGGAGCTGTTTTTT.

This sequence joins TRBV10-3 and TRBJ1-1; 7 bases match TRBD1. The CDR3 consists of 15 residues. Germline loops: CDR1 ENHRY, CDR2 SYGVKD. With V trimmed by 6 bases and J by 2 bases, 9 bases remained unmatched. The CDR3 DNA follows: TGTGCCATCAGACTCGGGACAGCCACCAACACTGAAGCTTTCTTT. Protein sequence: CAIRLGTATNTEAFF.

The chain uses TRBV27 and TRBJ2-7; 10 nucleotides align to TRBD2. Germline V gene data show CDR1 as MNHEY and CDR2 as SMNVEV (reference sequence). Unmatched junction bases numbered 4, after V lost 4 bases and J lost 1 base. The CDR3 totals 15 residues. DNA for the CDR3: TGTGCCAGCAGTTCAAGCGGGAGGGAATCCTACGAGCAGTACTTC. This translates into CASSSSGRESYEQYF.

The chain joins TRBV11-2 to TRBJ2-7, with 7 bases aligning to TRBD1. V lost 4 bases, J lost 2 bases, and 8 bases stayed unmatched. Germline V CDR1 and CDR2: SGHAT, FQNNGV. This CDR3 is 15 amino acids long. CDR3 protein: CASSYMGQRAYEQYF. CDR3 nucleotide sequence: TGTGCCAGCAGCTACATGGGACAGCGCGCCTACGAGCAGTACTTC. Full variable domain (remainder filled in from reference TRBV11-2 and TRBJ2-7): EAGVAQSPRYKIIEKRQSVAFWCNPISGHATLYWYQQILGQGPKLLIQFQNNGVVDDSQLPKDRFSAERLKGVDSTLKIQPAKLEDSAVYLCASSYMGQRAYEQYFGPGTRLTVT.

This chain joins TRBV7-8 and TRBJ1-2, with D hard to call. V lost 2 bases to trimming and J lost 4 bases, with 14 bases between them. CDR1 is SGHVS and CDR2 is FQNEAQ in the germline V gene. This CDR3 comprises 15 residues. As DNA, the CDR3 is TGTGCCAGCAGCTTAAGACTAGGGATCCCCTATGGCTACACCTTC. Its translation: CASSLRLGIPYGYTF.